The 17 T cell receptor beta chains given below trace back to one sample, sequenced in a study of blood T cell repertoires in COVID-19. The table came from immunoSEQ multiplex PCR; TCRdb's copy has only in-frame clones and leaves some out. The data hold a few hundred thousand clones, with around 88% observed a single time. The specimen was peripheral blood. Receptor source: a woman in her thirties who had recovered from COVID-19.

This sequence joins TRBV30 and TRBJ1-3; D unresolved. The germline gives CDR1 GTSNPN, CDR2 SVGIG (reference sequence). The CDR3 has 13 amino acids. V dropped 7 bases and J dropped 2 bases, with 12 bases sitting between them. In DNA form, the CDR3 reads TGTGCCTCTTCAGTCTCCCCTGGAAACACCATATATTTT. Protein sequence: CASSVSPGNTIYF.

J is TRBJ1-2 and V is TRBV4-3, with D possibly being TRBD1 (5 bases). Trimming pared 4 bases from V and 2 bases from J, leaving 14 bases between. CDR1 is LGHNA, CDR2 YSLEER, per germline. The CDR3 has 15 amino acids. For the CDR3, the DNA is TGCGCCAGCAGCCCAGGCGGGGGATACAACTATGGCTACACCTTC. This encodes CASSPGGGYNYGYTF.

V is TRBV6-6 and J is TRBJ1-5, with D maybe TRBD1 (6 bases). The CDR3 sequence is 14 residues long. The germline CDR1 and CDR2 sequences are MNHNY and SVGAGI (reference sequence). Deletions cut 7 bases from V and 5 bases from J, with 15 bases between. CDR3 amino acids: CASTKGRQDQPQHF. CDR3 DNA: TGTGCCAGCACCAAAGGGAGACAGGATCAGCCCCAGCATTTT.

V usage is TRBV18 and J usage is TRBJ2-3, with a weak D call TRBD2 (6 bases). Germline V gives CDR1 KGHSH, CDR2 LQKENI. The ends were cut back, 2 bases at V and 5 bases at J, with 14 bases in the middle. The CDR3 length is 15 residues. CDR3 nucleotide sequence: TGTGCCAGCTCACCATACCGGGACTCTCAAGATACGCAGTATTTT. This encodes CASSPYRDSQDTQYF.

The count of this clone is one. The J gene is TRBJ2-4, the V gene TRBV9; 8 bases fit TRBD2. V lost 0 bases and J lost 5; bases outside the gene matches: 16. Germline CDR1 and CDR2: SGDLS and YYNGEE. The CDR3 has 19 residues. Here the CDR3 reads CASSVAPGDREGPQNIQYF. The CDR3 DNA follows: TGTGCCAGCAGCGTAGCTCCGGGTGACCGGGAGGGTCCTCAAAACATTCAGTACTTC.

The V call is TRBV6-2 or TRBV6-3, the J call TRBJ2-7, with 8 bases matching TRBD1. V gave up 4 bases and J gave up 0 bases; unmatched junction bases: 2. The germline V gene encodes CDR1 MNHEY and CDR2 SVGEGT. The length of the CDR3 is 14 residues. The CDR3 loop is CASSWDRSSYEQYF. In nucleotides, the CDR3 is TGTGCCAGCAGTTGGGACAGGAGCTCCTACGAGCAGTACTTC.

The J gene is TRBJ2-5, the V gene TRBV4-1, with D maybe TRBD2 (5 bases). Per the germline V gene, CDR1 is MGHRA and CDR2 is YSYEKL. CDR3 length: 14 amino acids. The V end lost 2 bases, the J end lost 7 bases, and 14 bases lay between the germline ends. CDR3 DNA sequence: TGCGCCAGCAGCCAATGGCCCCCCGCGGGGACCCAGTACTTC. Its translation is CASSQWPPAGTQYF.

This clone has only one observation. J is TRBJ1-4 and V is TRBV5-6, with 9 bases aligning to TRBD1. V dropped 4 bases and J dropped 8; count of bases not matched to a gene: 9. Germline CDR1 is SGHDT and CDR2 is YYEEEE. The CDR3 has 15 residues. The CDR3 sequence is CASSPGTGFREKLFF. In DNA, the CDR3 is TGTGCCAGCAGCCCCGGGACAGGGTTTCGAGAAAAACTGTTTTTT.

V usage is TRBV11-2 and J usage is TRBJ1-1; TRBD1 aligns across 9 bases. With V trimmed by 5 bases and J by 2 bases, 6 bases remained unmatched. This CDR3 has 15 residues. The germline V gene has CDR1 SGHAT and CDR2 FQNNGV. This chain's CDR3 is CASSPWTGANTEAFF. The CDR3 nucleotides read TGTGCCAGCAGCCCCTGGACAGGGGCCAACACTGAAGCTTTCTTT.

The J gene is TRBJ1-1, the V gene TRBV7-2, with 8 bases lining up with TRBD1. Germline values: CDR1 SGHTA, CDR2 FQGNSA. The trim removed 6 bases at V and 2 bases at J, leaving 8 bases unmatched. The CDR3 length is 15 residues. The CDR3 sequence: CASSGQGGVNTEAFF. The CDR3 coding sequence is TGTGCCAGCAGTGGACAGGGAGGTGTCAACACTGAAGCTTTCTTT.

CDR3 amino acids: CASSKELAGDKFF. The CDR3 DNA sequence: TGTGCCAGCAGCAAGGAACTAGCGGGGGATAAGTTCTTC. V is TRBV5-4 and J is TRBJ2-1; 11 bases are shared with TRBD2. Germline V gene lookup returns CDR1 SGHNT and CDR2 YYREEE (reference sequence). J lost 14 bases, V lost 4 bases, and 8 bases had no gene match. The CDR3 is made up of 13 amino acids.

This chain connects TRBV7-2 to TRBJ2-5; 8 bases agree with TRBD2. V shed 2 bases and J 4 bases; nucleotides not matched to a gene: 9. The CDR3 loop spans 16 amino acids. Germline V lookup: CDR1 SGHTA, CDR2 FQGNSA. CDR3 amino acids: CASSLRRPSGGETQYF. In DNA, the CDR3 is TGTGCCAGCAGCTTACGTAGGCCCAGCGGGGGAGAGACCCAGTACTTC.

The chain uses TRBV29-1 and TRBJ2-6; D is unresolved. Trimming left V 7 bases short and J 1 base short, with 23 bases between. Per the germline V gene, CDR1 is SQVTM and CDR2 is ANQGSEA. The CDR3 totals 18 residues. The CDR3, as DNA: TGCAGCGCCAACACCAGGCAACTCACTTTATCTGGGGCCAACGTCCTGACTTTC. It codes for CSANTRQLTLSGANVLTF.

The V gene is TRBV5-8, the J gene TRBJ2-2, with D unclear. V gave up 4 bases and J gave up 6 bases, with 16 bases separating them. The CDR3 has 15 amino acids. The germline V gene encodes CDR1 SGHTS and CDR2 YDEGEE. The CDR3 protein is CASSALRAPPGELFF. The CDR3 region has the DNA TGTGCCAGCAGCGCCTTAAGAGCCCCACCCGGGGAGCTGTTTTTT.

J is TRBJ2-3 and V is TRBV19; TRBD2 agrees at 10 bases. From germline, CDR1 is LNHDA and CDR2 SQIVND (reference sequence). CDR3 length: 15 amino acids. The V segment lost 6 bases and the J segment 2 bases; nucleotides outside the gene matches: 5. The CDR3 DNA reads TGTGCCAGTAGCAGGACTAGCGGATACACAGATACGCAGTATTTT. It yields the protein CASSRTSGYTDTQYF. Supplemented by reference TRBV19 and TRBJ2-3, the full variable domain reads DGGITQSPKYLFRKEGQNVTLSCEQNLNHDAMYWYRQDPGQGLRLIYYSQIVNDFQKGDIAEGYSVSREKKESFPLTVTSAQKNPTAFYLCASSRTSGYTDTQYFGPGTRLTVL.

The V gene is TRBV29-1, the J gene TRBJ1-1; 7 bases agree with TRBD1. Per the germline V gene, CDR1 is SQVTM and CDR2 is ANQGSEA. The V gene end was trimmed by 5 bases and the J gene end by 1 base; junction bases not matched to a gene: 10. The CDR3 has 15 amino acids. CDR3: CSVFPRQGANTEAFF. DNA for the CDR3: TGCAGCGTTTTCCCACGACAGGGTGCGAACACTGAAGCTTTCTTT.

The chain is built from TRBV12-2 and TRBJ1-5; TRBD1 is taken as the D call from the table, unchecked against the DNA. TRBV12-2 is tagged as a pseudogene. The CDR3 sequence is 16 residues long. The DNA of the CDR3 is TGTGCAAGTCGCTTTCAGACAGGCGAATACAATCAGCCCCAGCATTTT. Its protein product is CASRFQTGEYNQPQHF.